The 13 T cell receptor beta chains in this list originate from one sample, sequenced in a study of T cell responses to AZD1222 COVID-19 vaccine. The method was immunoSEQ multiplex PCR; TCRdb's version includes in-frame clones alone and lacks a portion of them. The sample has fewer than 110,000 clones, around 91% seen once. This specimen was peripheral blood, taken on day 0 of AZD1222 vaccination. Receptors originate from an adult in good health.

CDR3 loop: CASSFPDRGTGELFF. The CDR3 DNA reads as TGTGCCAGCAGCTTCCCTGATCGGGGTACCGGGGAGCTGTTTTTT. The rearrangement joins TRBV7-2 to TRBJ2-2; D may be TRBD2 (5 bases). Germline V gene lookup returns CDR1 SGHTA and CDR2 FQGNSA. V was cut by 3 bases and J by 5 bases, with 13 bases left in between. The CDR3 is 15 amino acids.

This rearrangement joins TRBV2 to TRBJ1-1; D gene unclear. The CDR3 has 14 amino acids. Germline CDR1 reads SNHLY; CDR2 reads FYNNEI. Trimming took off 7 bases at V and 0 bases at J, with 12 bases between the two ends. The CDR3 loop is CASTREIMNTEAFF. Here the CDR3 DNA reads TGTGCCAGCACCCGGGAGATAATGAACACTGAAGCTTTCTTT.

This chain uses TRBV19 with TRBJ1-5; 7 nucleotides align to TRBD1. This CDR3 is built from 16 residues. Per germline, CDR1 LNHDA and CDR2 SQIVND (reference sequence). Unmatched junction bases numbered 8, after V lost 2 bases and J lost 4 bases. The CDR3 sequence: CASSIPGTDYNQPQHF. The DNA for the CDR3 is TGTGCCAGTAGTATACCCGGGACAGACTATAATCAGCCCCAGCATTTT.

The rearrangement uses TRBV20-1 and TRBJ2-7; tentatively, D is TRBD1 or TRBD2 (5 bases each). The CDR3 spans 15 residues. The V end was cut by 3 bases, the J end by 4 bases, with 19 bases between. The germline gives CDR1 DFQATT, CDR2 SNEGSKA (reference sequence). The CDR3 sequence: CSASGSGTPPYEQYF. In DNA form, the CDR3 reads TGCAGTGCTAGTGGGTCGGGGACCCCTCCATACGAGCAGTACTTC.

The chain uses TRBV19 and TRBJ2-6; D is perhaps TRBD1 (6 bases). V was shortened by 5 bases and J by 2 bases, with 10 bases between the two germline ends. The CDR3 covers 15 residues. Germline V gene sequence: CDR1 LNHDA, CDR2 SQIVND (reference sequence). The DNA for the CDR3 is TGTGCCAGTAGTTCAGGGGTGCCTGGGGCCAACGTCCTGACTTTC. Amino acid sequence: CASSSGVPGANVLTF.

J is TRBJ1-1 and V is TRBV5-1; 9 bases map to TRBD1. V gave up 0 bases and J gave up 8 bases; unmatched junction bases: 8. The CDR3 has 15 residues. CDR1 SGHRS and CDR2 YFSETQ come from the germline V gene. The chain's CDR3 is CASSLAGTGPPEAFF. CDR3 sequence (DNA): TGCGCCAGCAGCTTGGCTGGGACAGGGCCACCCGAAGCTTTCTTT.

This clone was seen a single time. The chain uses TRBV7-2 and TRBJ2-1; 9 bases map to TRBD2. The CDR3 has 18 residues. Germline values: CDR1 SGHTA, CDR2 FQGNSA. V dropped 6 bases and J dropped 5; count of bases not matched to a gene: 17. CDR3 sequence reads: CASRRNTWGLAGHNEQFF. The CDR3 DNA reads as TGTGCCAGCAGGCGGAACACTTGGGGGCTAGCGGGGCACAATGAGCAGTTCTTC.

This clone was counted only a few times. In DNA form, the CDR3 reads TGTGCCAGCAGCTTACGCAGGGGGAATAATCAGCCCCAGCATTTT. This translates into CASSLRRGNNQPQHF. The chain has TRBV13 and TRBJ1-5, with TRBD1 matching 7 bases. Unmatched junction bases numbered 5, after V lost 2 bases and J lost 4 bases. CDR1 is PRHDT and CDR2 is FYEKMQ in the germline V gene (reference sequence). The CDR3 is 15 residues long.

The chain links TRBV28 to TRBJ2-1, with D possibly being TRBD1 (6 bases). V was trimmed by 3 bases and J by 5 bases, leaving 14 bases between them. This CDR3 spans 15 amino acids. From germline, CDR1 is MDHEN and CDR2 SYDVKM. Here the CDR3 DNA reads TGTGCCAGCAGTTTTCGCTGGACAGAAGACAATGAGCAGTTCTTC. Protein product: CASSFRWTEDNEQFF.

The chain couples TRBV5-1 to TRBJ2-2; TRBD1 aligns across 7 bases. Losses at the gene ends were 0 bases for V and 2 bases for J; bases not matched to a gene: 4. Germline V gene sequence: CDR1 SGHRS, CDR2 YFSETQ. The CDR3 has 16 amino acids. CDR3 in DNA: TGCGCCAGCAGCTTGGCGGGACAGATTAACACCGGGGAGCTGTTTTTT. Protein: CASSLAGQINTGELFF.

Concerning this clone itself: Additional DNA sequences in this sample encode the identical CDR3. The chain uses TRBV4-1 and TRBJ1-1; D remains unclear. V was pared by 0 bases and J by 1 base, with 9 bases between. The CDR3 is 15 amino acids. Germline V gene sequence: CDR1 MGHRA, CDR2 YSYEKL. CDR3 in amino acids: CASSQDREGNTEAFF. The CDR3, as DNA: TGCGCCAGCAGCCAAGATCGGGAGGGGAACACTGAAGCTTTCTTT.

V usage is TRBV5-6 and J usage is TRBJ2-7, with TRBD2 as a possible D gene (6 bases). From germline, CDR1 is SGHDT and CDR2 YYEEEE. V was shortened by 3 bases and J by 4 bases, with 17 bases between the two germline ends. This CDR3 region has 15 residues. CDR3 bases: TGTGCCAGCAGCTGGTTCGGGGGACGGACTTACGAGCAGTACTTC. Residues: CASSWFGGRTYEQYF.

Here the CDR3 reads CASSLAGTAAFSYGYTF. The CDR3 nucleotides are TGTGCCAGCAGCTTGGCCGGGACTGCGGCTTTTTCCTATGGCTACACCTTC. The V call is TRBV5-6, the J call TRBJ1-2, with D possibly being TRBD1 (5 bases). The V gene's germline CDR1 is SGHDT and CDR2 YYEEEE. V was pared by 0 bases and J by 4 bases, with 19 bases between. The length of the CDR3 is 17 residues.